The entry that follows covers one T cell receptor (beta chain) sequence. The sample is drawn from a study of blood T cell repertoires in COVID-19. Study at large: T cells, B-cell-depleted T cells, or PBMCs provided the cDNA or gDNA that served as material.

Profiling relied on immunoSEQ multiplex PCR, and the TCRdb table lists in-frame clones only, not all of them. The sample has just over 150,000 clones, around 85% seen once; the top ten hold around 3.2%. Sequencing was done on a sample of peripheral blood. The TCR comes from a human donor with acute or convalescent COVID-19. The donor label of this sample is uncertain.

The CDR3 loop is CASSSGGAGPQHF. The CDR3 DNA is TGTGCCAGCAGTTCAGGGGGCGCGGGGCCCCAGCATTTT. The chain employs TRBV27 and TRBJ1-5, with 8 positions matching TRBD1. The germline V gene has CDR1 MNHEY and CDR2 SMNVEV (reference sequence). The CDR3 loop spans 13 amino acids. Trimming at V came to 4 bases and at J to 9 bases, leaving 5 bases not matched to a gene.